This paragraph covers one T cell receptor (beta chain) sequence. This sample is drawn from a study of OX40 agonist ivuxolimab in advanced cancers. Libraries were prepared by immunoSEQ multiplex PCR; TCRdb keeps only in-frame clonotypes and omits some of them. The top ten hold around 0.39% of the sample, which has roughly 86,000 clones, 90% to 95% seen once. The cohort excluded patients with autoimmune disease history or systemic immunosuppression. The V end was cut by 5 bases, the J end by 0 bases, with 11 bases between. This CDR3 region has 14 residues. Germline CDR1 reads SGHNT; CDR2 reads YYREEE (reference sequence).

This TCR was sampled from an adult with an advanced solid tumor such as melanoma, head and neck, liver or kidney cancer. The chain uses TRBV5-4 and TRBJ1-1; tentatively, D is TRBD1 (5 bases). The source was CD4+ or CD8+ T cells sorted from blood, collected in a trial of the OX40 agonist ivuxolimab. CDR3 residues: CASRRTSMNTEAFF. In DNA, the CDR3 is TGTGCCAGCAGGAGGACATCCATGAACACTGAAGCTTTCTTT.